What follows describes a single TCR beta chain. The target antigen is unknown. This specimen belongs to a study of blood T cells in healthy people across ages. Findings and limits, study-wide: Lack of knowledge of donor CMV status possibly confounded expanded clonotype changes.

Total RNA amounts of at least 6 micrograms were extracted per sample. Then a second PCR, running about 6 to 11 cycles, was carried out with a sample-barcoded 5' primer and a J-beta primer mix. Every cDNA molecule bore a tag from a template-switch adaptor containing 12 random nucleotides. In TCRdb, the 5' RACE reads were re-called with MiXCR into one record per CDR3 protein. The table has over a million distinct CDR3 sequences, approximately 60% seen once. This TCR derives from a man aged 18 to 30 in good health. The sequenced material came from blood.

The CDR3 region is CASSVSGAAYNEQFF. CDR3 DNA sequence: TGTGCCAGCAGCGTAAGCGGGGCCGCCTACAATGAGCAGTTCTTC. The rearrangement uses TRBV9 and TRBJ2-1, with 7 bases aligning to TRBD2. The CDR3 has 15 amino acids. Germline trimming cut 1 base from V and 2 bases from J; bases unmatched to any gene: 3. The germline gives CDR1 SGDLS, CDR2 YYNGEE.